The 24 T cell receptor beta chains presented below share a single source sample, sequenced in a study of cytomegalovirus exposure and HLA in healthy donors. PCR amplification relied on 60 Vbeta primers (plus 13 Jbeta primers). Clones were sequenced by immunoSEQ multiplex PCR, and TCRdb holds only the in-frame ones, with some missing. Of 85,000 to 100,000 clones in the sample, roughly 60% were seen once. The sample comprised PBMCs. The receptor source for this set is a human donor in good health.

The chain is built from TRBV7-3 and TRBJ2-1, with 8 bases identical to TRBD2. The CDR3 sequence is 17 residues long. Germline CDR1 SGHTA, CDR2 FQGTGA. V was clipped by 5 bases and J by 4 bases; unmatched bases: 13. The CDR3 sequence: CASSPGSRGGGYNEQFF. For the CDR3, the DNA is TGTGCCAGCAGCCCTGGTTCACGGGGGGGCGGGTACAATGAGCAGTTCTTC.

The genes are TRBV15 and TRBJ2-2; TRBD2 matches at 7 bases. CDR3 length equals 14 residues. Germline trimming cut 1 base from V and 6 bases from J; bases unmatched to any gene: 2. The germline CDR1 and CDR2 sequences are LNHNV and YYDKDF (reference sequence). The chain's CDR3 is CATSRGGGAGELFF. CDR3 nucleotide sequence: TGTGCCACCAGCAGAGGGGGGGGAGCCGGGGAGCTGTTTTTT.

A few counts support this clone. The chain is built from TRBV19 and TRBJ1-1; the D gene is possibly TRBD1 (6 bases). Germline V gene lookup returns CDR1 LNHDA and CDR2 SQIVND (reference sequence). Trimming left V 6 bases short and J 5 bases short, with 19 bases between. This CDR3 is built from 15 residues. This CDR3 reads CASSLPLQGRTEAFF. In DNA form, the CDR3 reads TGTGCCAGTAGCTTGCCACTACAGGGAAGGACTGAAGCTTTCTTT.

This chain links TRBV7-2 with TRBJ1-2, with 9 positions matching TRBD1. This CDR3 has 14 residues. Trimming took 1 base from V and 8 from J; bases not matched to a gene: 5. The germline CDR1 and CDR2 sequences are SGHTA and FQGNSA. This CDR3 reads CASSLGGTGFGYTF. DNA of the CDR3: TGTGCCAGCAGCTTAGGCGGGACAGGGTTCGGCTACACCTTC.

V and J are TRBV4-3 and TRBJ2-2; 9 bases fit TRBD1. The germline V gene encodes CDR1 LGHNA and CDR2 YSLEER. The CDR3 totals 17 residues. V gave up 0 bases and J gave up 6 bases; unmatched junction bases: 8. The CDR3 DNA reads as TGCGCCAGCAGCCAAGATCTGGATTGGACAGGGGCCGGGGAGCTGTTTTTT. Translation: CASSQDLDWTGAGELFF.

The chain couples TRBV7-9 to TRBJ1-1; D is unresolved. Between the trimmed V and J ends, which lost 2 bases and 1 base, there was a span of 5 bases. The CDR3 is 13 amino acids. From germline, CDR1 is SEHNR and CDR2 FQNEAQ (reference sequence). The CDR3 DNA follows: TGTGCCAGCAGCTTACGGGGGAACACTGAAGCTTTCTTT. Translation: CASSLRGNTEAFF. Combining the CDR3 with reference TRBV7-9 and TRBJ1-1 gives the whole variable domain DTGVSQNPRHKITKRGQNVTFRCDPISEHNRLYWYRQTLGQGPEFLTYFQNEAQLEKSRLLSDRFSAERPKGSFSTLEIQRTEQGDSAMYLCASSLRGNTEAFFGQGTRLTVV.

The CDR3 DNA is TGTGCCAGCAGCCCAGCGGGGGGCCCCTACGAGCAGTACTTC. This translates into CASSPAGGPYEQYF. The rearrangement links TRBV14 to TRBJ2-7, with 9 bases matching TRBD2. Losses at the gene ends were 4 bases for V and 2 bases for J; bases not matched to a gene: 3. CDR3 length equals 14 residues. Germline V gives CDR1 SGHDN, CDR2 FVKESK.

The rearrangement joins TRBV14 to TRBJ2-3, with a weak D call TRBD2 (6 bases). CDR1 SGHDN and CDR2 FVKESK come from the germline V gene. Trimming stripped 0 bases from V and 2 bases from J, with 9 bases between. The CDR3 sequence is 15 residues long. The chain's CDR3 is CASSQEGLPTDTQYF. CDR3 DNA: TGTGCCAGCAGCCAAGAAGGACTACCCACAGATACGCAGTATTTT.

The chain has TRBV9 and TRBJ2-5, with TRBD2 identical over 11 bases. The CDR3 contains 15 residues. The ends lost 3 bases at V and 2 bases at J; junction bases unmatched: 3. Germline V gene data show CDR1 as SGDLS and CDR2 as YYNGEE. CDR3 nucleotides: TGTGCCAGCAGCGCGACTAGCGGGGAGCAAGAGACCCAGTACTTC. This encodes CASSATSGEQETQYF. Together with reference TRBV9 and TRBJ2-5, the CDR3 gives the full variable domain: DSGVTQTPKHLITATGQRVTLRCSPRSGDLSVYWYQQSLDQGLQFLIQYYNGEERAKGNILERFSAQQFPDLHSELNLSSLELGDSALYFCASSATSGEQETQYFGPGTRLLVL.

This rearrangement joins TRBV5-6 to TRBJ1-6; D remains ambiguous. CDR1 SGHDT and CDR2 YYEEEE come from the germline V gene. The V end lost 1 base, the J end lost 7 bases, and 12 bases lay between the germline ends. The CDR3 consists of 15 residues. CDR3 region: CASSLRVGKNSPLHF. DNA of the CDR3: TGTGCCAGCAGCTTGCGGGTCGGGAAAAATTCACCCCTCCACTTT.

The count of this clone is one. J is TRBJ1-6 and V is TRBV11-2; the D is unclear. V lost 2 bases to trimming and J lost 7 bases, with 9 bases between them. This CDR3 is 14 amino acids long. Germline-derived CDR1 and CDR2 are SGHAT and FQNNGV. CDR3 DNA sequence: TGTGCCAGCAGCTTATTCGGCGGGAATTCACCCCTCCACTTT. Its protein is CASSLFGGNSPLHF.

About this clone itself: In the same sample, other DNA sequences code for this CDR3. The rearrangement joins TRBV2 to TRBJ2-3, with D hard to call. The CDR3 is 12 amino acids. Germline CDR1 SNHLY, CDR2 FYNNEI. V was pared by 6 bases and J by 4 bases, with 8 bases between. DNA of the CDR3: TGTGCCAGCAGGGCCAAATCAGATACGCAGTATTTT. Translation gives CASRAKSDTQYF. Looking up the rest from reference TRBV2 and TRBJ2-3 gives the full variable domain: EPEVTQTPSHQVTQMGQEVILRCVPISNHLYFYWYRQILGQKVEFLVSFYNNEISEKSEIFDDQFSVERPDGSNFTLKIRSTKLEDSAMYFCASRAKSDTQYFGPGTRLTVL.

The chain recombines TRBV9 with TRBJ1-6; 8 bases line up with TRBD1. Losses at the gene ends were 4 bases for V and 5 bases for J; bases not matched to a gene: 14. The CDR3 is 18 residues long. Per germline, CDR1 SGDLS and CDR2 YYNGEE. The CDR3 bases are TGTGCCAGCAGCCCCAGGGGAGGACAGGGCCAAAATAATTCACCCCTCCACTTT. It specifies CASSPRGGQGQNNSPLHF.

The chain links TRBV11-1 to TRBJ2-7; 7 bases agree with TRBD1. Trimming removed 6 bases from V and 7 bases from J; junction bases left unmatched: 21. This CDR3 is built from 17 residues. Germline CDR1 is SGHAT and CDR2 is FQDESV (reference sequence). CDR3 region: CASSPGTAVVRLREQYF. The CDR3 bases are TGTGCCAGCAGTCCCGGGACAGCCGTAGTAAGGCTGAGGGAGCAGTACTTC.

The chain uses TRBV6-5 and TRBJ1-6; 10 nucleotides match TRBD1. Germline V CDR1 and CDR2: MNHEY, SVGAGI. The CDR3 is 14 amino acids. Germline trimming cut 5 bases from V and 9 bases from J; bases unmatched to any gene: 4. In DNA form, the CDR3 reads TGTGCCAGCAGTCGCGACAGGGGGCTTTCACCCCTCCACTTT. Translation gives CASSRDRGLSPLHF.

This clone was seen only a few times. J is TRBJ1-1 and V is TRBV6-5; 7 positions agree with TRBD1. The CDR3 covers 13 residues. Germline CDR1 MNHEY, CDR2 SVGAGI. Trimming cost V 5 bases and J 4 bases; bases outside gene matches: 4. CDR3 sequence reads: CASSPQGITEAFF. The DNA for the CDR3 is TGTGCCAGCAGTCCACAGGGGATCACTGAAGCTTTCTTT.

The chain's CDR3 is CASSPTGQSYSNQPQHF. CDR3 bases: TGTGCCAGCTCACCTACCGGACAATCTTATAGCAATCAGCCCCAGCATTTT. The chain employs TRBV18 and TRBJ1-5, with D perhaps TRBD1 (5 bases). V lost 3 bases and J 0 bases, leaving 15 bases between the germline ends. There are 17 residues in the CDR3. Germline values: CDR1 KGHSH, CDR2 LQKENI.

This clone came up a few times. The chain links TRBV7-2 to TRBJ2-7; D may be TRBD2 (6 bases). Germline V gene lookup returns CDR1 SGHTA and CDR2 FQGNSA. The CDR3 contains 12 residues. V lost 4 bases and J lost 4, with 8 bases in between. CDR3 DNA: TGTGCCAGCAGCTCGACTAGATACGAGCAGTACTTC. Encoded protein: CASSSTRYEQYF.

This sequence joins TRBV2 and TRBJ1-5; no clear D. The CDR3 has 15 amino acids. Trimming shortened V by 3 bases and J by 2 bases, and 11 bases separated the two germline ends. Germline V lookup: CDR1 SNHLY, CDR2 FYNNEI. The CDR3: CASSESRLGNQPQHF. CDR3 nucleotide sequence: TGTGCCAGCAGTGAGAGCAGGTTAGGCAATCAGCCCCAGCATTTT.

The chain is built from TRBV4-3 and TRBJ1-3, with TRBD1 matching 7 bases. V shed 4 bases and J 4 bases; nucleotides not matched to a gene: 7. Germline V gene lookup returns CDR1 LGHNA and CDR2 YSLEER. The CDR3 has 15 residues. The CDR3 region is CASSPTGASGNTIYF. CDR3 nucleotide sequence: TGCGCCAGCAGCCCTACAGGGGCTTCGGGAAACACCATATATTTT.

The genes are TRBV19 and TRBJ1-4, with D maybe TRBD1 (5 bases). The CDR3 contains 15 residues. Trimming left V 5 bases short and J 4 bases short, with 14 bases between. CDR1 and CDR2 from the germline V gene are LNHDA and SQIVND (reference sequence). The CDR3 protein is CASSQSQARNEKLFF. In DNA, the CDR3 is TGTGCCAGTAGTCAATCACAGGCCCGTAATGAAAAACTGTTTTTT. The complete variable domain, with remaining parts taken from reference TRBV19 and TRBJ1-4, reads DGGITQSPKYLFRKEGQNVTLSCEQNLNHDAMYWYRQDPGQGLRLIYYSQIVNDFQKGDIAEGYSVSREKKESFPLTVTSAQKNPTAFYLCASSQSQARNEKLFFGSGTQLSVL.

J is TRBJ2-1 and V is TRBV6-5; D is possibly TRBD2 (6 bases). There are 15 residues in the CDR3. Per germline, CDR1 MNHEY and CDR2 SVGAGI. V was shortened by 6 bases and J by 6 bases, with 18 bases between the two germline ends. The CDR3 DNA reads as TGTGCCAGCAGCGACAATAACGCACTAGCCAATGAGCAGTTCTTC. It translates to CASSDNNALANEQFF.

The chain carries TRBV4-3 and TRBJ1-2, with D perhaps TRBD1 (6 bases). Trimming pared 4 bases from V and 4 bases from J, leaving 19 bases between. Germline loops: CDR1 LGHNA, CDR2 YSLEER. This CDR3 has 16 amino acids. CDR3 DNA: TGCGCCAGCAGCCCCCCGGGAGGGGGGACACTCTATGGCTACACCTTC. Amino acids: CASSPPGGGTLYGYTF.

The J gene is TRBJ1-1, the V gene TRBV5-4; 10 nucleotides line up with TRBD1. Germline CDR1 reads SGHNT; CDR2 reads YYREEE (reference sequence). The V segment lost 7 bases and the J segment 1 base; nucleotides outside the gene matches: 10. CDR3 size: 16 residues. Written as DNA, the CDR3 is TGTGCCAGCCGCCCGAGGGGGACAGGGGAGAACACTGAAGCTTTCTTT. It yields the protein CASRPRGTGENTEAFF.